This TCR beta chain originates from a study of T cells in Graves' hyperthyroidism and ophthalmopathy. Template material for amplifying TCR beta CDR3 regions consisted of RNA transcripts. With the HTBI primer set, the TCR CDR3 went through a first round of RT-PCR. A single record per CDR3 protein comes from TCRdb applying MiXCR to the multiplex PCR reads. The table has around 370,000 distinct CDR3 sequences, approximately 18% seen once. This clonotype appeared a few times. At one end the junction does not follow the germline gene, possibly because of a read error. Germline CDR1 SNHLY, CDR2 FYNNEI. The CDR3 length is 15 residues.

V gene TRBV2 combines with J gene TRBJ1-2; 10 positions match TRBD1. The sequence was collected from a man between 18 and 35 years old with Graves' ophthalmopathy. What was sequenced was blood. For the CDR3, the DNA is TGTGCCGGCAGTCGCGACAGGGGGCTTGACTATGGCTACACCTTC. Its protein is CAGSRDRGLDYGYTF.